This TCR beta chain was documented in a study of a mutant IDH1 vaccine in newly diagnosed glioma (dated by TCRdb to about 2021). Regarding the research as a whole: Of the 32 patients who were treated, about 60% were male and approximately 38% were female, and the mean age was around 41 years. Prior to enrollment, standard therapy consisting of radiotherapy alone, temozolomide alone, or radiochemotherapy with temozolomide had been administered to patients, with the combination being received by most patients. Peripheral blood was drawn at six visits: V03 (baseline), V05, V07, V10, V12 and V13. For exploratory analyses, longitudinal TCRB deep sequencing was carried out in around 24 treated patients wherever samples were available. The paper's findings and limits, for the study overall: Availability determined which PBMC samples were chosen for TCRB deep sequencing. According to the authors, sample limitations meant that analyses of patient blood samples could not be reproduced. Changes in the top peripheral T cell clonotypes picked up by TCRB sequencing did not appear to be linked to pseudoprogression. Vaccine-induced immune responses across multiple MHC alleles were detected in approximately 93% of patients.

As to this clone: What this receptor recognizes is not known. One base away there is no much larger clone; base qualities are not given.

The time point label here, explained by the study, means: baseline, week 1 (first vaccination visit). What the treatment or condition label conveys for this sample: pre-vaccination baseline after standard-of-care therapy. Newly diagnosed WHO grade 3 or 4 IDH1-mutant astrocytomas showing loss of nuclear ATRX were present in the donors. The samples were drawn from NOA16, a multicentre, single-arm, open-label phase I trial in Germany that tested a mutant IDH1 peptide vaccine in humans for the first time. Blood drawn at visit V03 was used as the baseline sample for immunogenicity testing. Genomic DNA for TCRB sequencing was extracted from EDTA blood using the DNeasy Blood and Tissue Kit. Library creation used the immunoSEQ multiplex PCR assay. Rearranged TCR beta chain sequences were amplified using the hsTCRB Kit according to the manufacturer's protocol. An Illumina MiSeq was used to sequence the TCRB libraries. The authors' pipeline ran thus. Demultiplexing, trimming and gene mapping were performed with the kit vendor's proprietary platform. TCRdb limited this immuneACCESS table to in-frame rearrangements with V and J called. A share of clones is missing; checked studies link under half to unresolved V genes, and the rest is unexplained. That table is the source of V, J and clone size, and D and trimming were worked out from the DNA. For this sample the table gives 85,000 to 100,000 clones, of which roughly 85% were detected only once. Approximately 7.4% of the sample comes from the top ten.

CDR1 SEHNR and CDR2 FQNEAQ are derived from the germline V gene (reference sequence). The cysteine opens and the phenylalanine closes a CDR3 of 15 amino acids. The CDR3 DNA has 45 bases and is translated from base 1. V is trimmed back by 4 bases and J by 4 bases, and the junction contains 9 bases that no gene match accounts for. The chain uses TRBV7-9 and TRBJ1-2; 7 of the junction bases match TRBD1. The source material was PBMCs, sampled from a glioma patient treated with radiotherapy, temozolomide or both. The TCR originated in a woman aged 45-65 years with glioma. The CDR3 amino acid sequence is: CASSSGQVLIYGYTF. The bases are TGTGCCAGCAGCTCTGGACAGGTCTTGATCTATGGCTACACCTTC.